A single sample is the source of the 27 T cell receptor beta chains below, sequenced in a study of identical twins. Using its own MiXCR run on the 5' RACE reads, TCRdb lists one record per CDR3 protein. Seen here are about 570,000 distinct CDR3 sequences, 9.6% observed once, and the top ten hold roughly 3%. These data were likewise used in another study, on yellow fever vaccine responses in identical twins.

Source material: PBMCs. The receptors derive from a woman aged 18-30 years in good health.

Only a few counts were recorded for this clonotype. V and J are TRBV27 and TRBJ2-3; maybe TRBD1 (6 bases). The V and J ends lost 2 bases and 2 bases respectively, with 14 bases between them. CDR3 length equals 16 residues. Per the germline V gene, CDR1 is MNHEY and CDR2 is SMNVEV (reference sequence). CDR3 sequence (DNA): TGTGCCAGCAGTTTAAATGGGGGCCGGTCCACAGATACGCAGTATTTT. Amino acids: CASSLNGGRSTDTQYF.

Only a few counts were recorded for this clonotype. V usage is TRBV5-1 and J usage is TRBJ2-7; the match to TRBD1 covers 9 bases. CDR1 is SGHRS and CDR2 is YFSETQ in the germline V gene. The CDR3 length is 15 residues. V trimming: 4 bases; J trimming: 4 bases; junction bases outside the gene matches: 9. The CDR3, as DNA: TGCGCCAGCAGCAGAACAGGGGGCCGAGAGTACGAGCAGTACTTC. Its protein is CASSRTGGREYEQYF.

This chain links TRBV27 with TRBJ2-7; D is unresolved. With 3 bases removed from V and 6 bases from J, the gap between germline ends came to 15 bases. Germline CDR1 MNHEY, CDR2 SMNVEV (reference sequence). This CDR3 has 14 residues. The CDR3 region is CASSLGLGIGEQYF. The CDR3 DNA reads TGTGCCAGCAGTTTGGGTCTAGGGATCGGCGAGCAGTACTTC.

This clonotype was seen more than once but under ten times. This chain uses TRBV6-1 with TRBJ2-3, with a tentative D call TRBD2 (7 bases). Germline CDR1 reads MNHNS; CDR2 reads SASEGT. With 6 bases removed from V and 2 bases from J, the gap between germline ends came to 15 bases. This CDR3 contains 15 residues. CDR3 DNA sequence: TGTGCCAGCAGATGGGGGGGGCGGAACACAGATACGCAGTATTTT. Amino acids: CASRWGGRNTDTQYF.

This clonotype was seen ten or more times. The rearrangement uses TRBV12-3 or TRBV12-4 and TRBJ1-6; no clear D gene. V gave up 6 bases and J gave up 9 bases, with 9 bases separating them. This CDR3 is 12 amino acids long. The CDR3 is CASSQKGSPLHF. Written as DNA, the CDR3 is TGTGCCAGCAGCCAAAAGGGTTCACCCCTCCACTTT.

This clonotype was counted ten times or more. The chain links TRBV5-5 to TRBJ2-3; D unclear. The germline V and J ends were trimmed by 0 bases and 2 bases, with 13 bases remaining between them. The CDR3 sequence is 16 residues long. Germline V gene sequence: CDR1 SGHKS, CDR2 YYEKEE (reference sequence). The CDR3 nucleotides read TGTGCCAGCAGCTTGGTAGGGTATAGGGCCACAGATACGCAGTATTTT. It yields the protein CASSLVGYRATDTQYF.

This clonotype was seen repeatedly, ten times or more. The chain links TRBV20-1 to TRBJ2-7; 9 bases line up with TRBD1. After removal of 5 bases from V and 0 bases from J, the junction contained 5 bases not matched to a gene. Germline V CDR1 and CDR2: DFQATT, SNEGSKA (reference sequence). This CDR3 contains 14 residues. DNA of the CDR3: TGCAGTGCTCAACAGGGGGCCAACTCCTACGAGCAGTACTTC. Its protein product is CSAQQGANSYEQYF.

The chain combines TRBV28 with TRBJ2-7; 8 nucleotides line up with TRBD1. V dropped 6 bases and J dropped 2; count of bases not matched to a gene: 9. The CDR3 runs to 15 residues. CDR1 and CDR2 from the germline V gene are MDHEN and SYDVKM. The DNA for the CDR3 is TGTGCCAGCAGACCCCAAGGGACAGGAGCCTACGAGCAGTACTTC. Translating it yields CASRPQGTGAYEQYF.

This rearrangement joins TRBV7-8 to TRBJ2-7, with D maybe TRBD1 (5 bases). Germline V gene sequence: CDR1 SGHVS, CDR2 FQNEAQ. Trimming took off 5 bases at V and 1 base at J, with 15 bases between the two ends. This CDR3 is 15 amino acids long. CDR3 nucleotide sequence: TGTGCCAGCAGCGACCACCACAGGAAATCCTACGAGCAGTACTTC. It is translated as CASSDHHRKSYEQYF.

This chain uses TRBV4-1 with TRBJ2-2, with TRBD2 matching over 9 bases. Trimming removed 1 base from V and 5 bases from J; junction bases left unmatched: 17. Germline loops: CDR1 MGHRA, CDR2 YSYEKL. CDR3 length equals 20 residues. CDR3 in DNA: TGCGCCAGCAGCCAAGCGCTCGCCCTAGGCGGGAGGGCGGGTACCGGGGAGCTGTTTTTT. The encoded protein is CASSQALALGGRAGTGELFF.

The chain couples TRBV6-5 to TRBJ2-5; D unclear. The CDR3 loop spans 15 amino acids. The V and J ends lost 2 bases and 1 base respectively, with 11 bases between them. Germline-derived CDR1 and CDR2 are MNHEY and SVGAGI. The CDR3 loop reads CASSYLRAAQETQYF. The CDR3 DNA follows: TGTGCCAGCAGTTACCTCCGGGCCGCCCAAGAGACCCAGTACTTC.

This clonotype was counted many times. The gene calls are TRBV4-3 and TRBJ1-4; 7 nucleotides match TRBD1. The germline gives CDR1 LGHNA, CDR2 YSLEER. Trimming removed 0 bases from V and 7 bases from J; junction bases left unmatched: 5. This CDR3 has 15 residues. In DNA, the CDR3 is TGCGCCAGCAGCCAAGATACCAGGGGGGGTGAAAAACTGTTTTTT. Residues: CASSQDTRGGEKLFF.

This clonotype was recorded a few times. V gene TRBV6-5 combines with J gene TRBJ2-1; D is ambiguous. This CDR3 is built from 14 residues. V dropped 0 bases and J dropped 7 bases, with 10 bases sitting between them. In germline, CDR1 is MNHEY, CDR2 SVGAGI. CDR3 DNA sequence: TGTGCCAGCAGTTACTCGGAAGGGCTAAATGAGCAGTTCTTC. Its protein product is CASSYSEGLNEQFF.

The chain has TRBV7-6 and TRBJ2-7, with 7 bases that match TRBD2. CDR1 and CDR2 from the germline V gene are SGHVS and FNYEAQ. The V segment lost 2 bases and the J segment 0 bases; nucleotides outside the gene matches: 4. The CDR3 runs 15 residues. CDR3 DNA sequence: TGTGCCAGCAGCTTAACCGGGGGGAACTCCTACGAGCAGTACTTC. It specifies CASSLTGGNSYEQYF.

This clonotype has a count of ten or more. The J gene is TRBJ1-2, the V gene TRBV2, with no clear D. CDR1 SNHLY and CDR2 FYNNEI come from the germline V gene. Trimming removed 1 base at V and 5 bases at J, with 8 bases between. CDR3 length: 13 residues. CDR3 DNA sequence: TGTGCCAGCAGTGAAGAGATGATGTATGGCTACACCTTC. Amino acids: CASSEEMMYGYTF.

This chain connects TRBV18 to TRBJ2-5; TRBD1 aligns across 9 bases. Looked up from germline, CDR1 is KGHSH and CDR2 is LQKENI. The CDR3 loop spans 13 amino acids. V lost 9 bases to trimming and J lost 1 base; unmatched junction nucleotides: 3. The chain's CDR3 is CASTGGFQETQYF. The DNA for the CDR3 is TGTGCCAGTACAGGGGGCTTCCAAGAGACCCAGTACTTC. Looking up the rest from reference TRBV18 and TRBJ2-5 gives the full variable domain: NAGVMQNPRHLVRRRGQEARLRCSPMKGHSHVYWYRQLPEEGLKFMVYLQKENIIDESGMPKERFSAEFPKEGPSILRIQQVVRGDSAAYFCASTGGFQETQYFGPGTRLLVL.

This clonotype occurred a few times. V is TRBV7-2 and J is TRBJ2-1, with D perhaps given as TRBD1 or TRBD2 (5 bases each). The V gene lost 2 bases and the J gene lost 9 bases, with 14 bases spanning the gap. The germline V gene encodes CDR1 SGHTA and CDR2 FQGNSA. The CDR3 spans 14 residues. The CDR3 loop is CASSLLGESSEQFF. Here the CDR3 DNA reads TGTGCCAGCAGCTTATTGGGGGAGAGTAGTGAGCAGTTCTTC.

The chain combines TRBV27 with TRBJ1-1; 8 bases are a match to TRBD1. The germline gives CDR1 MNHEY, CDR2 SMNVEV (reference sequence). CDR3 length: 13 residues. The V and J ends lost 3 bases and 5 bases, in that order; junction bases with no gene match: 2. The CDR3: CASSLTGVTEAFF. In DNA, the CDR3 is TGTGCCAGCAGTTTGACAGGGGTAACTGAAGCTTTCTTT.

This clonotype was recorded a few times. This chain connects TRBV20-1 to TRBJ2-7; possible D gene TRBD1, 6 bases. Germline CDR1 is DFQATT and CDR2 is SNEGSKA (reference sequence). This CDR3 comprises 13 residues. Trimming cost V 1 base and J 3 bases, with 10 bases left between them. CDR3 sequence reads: CSARVRGLYEQYF. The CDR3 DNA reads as TGCAGTGCTAGAGTCAGGGGCCTCTACGAGCAGTACTTC.

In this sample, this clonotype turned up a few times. CDR3 sequence reads: CSASHGTSGNEQFF. CDR3 DNA: TGCAGTGCTAGCCACGGGACTAGCGGGAATGAGCAGTTCTTC. The chain has TRBV20-1 and TRBJ2-1; 12 nucleotides agree with TRBD2. Per the germline V gene, CDR1 is DFQATT and CDR2 is SNEGSKA (reference sequence). The CDR3 is 14 residues long. Losses at the gene ends were 3 bases for V and 7 bases for J; bases not matched to a gene: 4.

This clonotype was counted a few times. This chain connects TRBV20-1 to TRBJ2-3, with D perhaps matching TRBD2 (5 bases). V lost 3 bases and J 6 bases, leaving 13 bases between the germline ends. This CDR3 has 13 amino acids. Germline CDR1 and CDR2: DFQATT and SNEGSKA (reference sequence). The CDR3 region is CSARSSGSDTQYF. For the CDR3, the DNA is TGCAGTGCTAGGAGCTCGGGGTCTGATACGCAGTATTTT.

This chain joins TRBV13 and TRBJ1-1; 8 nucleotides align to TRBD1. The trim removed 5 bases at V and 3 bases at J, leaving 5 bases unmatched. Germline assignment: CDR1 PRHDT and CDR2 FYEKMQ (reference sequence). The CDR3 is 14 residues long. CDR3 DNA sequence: TGTGCCAGCAGCATAACAGGGGGGTACACTGAAGCTTTCTTT. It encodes CASSITGGYTEAFF.

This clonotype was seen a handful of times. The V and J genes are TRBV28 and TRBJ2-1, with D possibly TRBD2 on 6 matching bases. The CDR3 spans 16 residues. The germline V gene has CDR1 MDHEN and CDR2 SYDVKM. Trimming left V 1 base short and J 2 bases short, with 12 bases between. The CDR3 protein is CASSLFGGNPYNEQFF. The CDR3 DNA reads TGTGCCAGCAGTTTATTTGGCGGGAACCCCTACAATGAGCAGTTCTTC.

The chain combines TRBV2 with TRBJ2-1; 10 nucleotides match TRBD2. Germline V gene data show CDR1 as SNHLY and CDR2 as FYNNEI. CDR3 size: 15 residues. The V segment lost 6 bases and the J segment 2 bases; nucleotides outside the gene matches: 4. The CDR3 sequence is CASRKGLAAYNEQFF. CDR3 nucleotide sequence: TGTGCCAGCAGGAAAGGACTAGCGGCCTACAATGAGCAGTTCTTC.

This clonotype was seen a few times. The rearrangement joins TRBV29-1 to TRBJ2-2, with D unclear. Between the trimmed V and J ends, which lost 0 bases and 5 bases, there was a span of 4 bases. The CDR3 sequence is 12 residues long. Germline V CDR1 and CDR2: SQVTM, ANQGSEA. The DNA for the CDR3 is TGCAGCGTTGAAGATATAACCGGGGAGCTGTTTTTT. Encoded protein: CSVEDITGELFF.

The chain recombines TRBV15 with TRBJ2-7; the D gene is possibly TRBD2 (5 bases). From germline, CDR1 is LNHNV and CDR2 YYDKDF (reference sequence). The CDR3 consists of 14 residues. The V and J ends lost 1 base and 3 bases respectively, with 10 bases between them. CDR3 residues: CATSRGTGGYEQYF. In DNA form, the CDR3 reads TGTGCCACCAGCAGAGGGACTGGAGGCTACGAGCAGTACTTC. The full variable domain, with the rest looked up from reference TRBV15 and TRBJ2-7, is DAMVIQNPRYQVTQFGKPVTLSCSQTLNHNVMYWYQQKSSQAPKLLFHYYDKDFNNEADTPDNFQSRRPNTSFCFLDIRSPGLGDTAMYLCATSRGTGGYEQYFGPGTRLTVT.

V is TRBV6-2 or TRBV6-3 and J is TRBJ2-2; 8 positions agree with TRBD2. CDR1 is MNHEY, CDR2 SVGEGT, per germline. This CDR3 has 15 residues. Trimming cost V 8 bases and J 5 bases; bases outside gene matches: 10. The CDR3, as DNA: TGTGCCAGCGCTCGGACTAGCTCGGTGACCGGGGAGCTGTTTTTT. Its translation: CASARTSSVTGELFF.